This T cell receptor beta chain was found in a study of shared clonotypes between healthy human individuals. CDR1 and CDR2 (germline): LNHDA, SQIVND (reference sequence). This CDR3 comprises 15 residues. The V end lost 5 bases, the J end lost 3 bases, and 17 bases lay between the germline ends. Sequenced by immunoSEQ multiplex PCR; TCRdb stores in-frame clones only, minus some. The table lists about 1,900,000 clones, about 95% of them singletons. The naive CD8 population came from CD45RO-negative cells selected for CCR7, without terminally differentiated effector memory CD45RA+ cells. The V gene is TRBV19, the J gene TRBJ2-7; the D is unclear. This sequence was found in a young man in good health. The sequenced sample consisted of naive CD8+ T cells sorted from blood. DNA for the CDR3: TGTGCCAGTAGTGTGAACAGTCTGGCCGGCTACGAGCAGTACTTC. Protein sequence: CASSVNSLAGYEQYF.